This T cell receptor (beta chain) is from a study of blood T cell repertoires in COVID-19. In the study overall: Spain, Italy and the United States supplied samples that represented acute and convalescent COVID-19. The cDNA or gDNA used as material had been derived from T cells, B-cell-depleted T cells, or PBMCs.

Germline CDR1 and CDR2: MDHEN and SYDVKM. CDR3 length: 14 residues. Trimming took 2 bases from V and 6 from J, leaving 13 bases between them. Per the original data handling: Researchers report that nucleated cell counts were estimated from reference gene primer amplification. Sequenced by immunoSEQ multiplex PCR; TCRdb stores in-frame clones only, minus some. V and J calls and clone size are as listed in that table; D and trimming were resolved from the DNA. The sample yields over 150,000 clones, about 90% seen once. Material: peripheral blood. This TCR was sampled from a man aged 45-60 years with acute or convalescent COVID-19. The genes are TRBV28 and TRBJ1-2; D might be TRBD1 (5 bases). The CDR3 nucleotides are TGTGCCAGCAGTTTAGGGTGGGGCAGGGATGGCTACACCTTC. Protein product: CASSLGWGRDGYTF.